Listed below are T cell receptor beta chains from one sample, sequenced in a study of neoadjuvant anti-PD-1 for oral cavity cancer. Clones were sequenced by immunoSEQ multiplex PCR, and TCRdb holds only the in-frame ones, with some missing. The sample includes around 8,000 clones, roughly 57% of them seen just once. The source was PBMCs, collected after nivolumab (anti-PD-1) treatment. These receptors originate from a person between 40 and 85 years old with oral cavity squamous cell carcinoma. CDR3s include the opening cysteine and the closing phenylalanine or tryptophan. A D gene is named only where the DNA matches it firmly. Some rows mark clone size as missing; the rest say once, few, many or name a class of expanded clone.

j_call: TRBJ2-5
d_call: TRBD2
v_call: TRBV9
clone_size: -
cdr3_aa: CASSGTSDGPRTQYF
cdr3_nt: TGTGCCAGCAGCGGGACTAGCGACGGTCCGAGGACCCAGTACTTC

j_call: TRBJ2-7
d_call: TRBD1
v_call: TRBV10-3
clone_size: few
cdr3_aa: CAISEKTGSSYEQYF
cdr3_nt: TGTGCCATCAGTGAGAAGACAGGGAGCTCCTACGAGCAGTACTTC

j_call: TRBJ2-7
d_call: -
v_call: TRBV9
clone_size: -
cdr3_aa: CASSPDPGPYEQYF
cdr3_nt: TGTGCCAGCAGCCCTGACCCGGGGCCCTACGAGCAGTACTTC

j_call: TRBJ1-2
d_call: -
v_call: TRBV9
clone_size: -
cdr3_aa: CASSVGVGLNYGYTF
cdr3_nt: TGTGCCAGCAGCGTAGGGGTAGGGCTGAACTATGGCTACACCTTC

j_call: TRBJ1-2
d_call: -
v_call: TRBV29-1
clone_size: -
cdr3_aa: CSVGSDYYGYTF
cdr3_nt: TGCAGCGTTGGTTCAGACTACTATGGCTACACCTTC

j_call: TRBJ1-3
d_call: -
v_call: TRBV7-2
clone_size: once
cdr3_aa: CASSPEAYSGNTIYF
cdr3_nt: TGTGCCAGCAGCCCCGAGGCTTACTCTGGAAACACCATATATTTT

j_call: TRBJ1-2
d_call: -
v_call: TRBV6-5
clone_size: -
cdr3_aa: CASSGSGYGYTF
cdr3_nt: TGTGCCAGCAGTGGTTCCGGGTACGGCTACACCTTC

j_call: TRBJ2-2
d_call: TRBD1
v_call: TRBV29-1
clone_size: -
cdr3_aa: CSVGYAGGTGELFF
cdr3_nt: TGCAGCGTCGGTTATGCAGGGGGCACCGGGGAGCTGTTTTTT

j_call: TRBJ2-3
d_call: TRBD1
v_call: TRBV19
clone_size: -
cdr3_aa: CASTIGRGRGTDTQYF
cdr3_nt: TGTGCCAGTACCATTGGTAGGGGGCGAGGCACAGATACGCAGTATTTT

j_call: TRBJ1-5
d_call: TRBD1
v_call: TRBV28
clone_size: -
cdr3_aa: CASSLTGLVSLNQPQHF
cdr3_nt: TGTGCCAGCAGTTTGACAGGGTTGGTATCATTGAATCAGCCCCAGCATTTT

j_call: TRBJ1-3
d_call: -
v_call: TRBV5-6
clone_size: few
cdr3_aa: CASSLGSAGYTIYF
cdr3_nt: TGTGCCAGCAGCTTGGGAAGCGCGGGGTACACCATATATTTT

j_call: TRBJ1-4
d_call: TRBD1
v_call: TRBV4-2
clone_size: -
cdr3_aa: CASSQPGDRVNEKLFF
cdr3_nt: TGTGCCAGCAGCCAACCTGGGGACAGAGTTAATGAAAAACTGTTTTTT

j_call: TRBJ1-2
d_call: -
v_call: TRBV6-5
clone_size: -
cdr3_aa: CASSYSTGGRLGYTF
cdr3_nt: TGTGCCAGCAGTTACTCGACCGGGGGACGTCTTGGCTACACCTTC

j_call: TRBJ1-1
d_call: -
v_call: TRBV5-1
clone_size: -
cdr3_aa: CASSLNADTATEAFF
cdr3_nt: TGCGCCAGCAGCTTGAACGCGGACACAGCCACTGAAGCTTTCTTT

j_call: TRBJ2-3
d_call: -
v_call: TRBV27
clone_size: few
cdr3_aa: CASSFSSWADTQYF
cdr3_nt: TGTGCCAGCAGTTTCTCTAGTTGGGCAGATACGCAGTATTTT

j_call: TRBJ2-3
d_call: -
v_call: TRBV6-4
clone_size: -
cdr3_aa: CASSDSSDTQYF
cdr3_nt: TGTGCCAGCAGTGACTCGTCAGATACGCAGTATTTT

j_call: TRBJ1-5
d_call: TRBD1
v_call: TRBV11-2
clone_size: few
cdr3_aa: CASSTQGAFQPQHF
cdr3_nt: TGTGCCAGCAGCACGCAGGGGGCGTTTCAGCCCCAGCATTTT

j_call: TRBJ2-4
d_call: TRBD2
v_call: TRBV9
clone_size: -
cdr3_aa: CASSPGGNIQYF
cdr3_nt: TGTGCCAGCAGCCCGGGAGGGAACATTCAGTACTTC

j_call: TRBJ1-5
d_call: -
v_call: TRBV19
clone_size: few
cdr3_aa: CASSMTRDSNQPQHF
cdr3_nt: TGTGCCAGTAGTATGACAAGGGATAGCAATCAGCCCCAGCATTTT

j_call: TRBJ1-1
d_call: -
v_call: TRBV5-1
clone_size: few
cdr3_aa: CASSPNGEWGTEAFF
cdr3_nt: TGCGCCAGCAGCCCGAATGGGGAATGGGGCACTGAAGCTTTCTTT

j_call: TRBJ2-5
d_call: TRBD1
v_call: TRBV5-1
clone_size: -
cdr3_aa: CASSRGAGGIETQYF
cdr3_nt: TGCGCCAGCAGCCGTGGAGCAGGGGGCATAGAGACCCAGTACTTC

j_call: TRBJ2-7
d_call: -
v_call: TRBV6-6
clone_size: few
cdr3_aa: CASSYSTNEQYF
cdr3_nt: TGTGCCAGCAGTTACTCAACAAACGAGCAGTACTTC

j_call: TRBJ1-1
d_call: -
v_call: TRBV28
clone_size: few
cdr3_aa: CASKANLYTEAFF
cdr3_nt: TGTGCCAGCAAGGCCAACCTCTACACTGAAGCTTTCTTT

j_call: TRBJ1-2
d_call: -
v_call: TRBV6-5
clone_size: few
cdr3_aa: CASSPYTTAFYGYTF
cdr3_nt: TGTGCCAGCAGCCCTTATACGACAGCCTTCTATGGCTACACCTTC

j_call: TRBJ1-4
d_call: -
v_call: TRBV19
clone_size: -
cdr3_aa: CASSIIQGEKLFF
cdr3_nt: TGTGCCAGTAGTATAATCCAGGGGGAAAAACTGTTTTTT

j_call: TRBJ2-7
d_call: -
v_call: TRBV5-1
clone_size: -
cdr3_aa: CASSFSGASYEQYF
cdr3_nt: TGCGCCAGCAGCTTTTCAGGGGCCTCCTACGAGCAGTACTTC

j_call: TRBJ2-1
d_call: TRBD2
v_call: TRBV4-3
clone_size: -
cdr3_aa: CASSLGLAGYNEQFF
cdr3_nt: TGCGCCAGCAGCCTTGGACTAGCGGGTTACAATGAGCAGTTCTTC

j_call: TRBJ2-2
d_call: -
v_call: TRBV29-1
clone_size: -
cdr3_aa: CSVVGGGAGELFF
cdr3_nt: TGCAGCGTTGTAGGGGGAGGGGCCGGGGAGCTGTTTTTT

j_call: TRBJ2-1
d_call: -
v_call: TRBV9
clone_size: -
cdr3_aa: CASSVSGPSSYNEQFF
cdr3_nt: TGTGCCAGCAGCGTATCCGGGCCAAGCTCCTACAATGAGCAGTTCTTC

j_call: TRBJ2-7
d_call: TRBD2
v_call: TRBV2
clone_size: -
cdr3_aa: CASRVAGDEQYF
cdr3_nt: TGTGCCAGCAGAGTAGCGGGCGACGAGCAGTACTTC

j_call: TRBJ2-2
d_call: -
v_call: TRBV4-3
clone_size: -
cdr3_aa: CASSSRDPADTGELFF
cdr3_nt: TGCGCCAGCAGCTCCCGGGACCCCGCGGACACCGGGGAGCTGTTTTTT

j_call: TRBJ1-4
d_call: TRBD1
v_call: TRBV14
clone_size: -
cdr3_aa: CASSQGEGGTGKLFF
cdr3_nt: TGTGCCAGCAGCCAAGGGGAGGGAGGGACAGGAAAACTGTTTTTT

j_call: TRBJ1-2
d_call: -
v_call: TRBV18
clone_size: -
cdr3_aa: CASSPELGGSYGYTF
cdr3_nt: TGTGCCAGCTCACCGGAACTCGGGGGCTCTTATGGCTACACCTTC

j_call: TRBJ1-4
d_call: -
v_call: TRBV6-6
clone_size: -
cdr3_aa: CASSYSQGPNEKLFF
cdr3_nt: TGTGCCAGCAGTTACTCGCAGGGACCTAATGAAAAACTGTTTTTT

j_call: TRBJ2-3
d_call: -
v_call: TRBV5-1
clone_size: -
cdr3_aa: CASSPGAGGTDTQYF
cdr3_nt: TGCGCCAGCAGCCCGGGGGCTGGGGGCACAGATACGCAGTATTTT

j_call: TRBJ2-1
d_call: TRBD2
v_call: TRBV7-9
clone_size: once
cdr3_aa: CASAPGLAGDEQFF
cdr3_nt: TGTGCCAGCGCTCCGGGACTAGCGGGGGATGAGCAGTTCTTC

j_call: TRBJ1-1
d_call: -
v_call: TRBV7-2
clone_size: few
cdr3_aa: CASSLGDWTNSRAFF
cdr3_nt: TGTGCCAGCAGCTTAGGAGATTGGACTAACTCTCGAGCTTTCTTT

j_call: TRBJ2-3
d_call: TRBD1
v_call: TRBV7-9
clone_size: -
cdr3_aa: CASSLDRQGATDTQYF
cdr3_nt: TGTGCCAGCAGCTTAGATAGACAGGGGGCGACAGATACGCAGTATTTT

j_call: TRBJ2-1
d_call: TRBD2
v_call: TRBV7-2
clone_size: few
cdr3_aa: CASSSGTTYNEQFF
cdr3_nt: TGTGCCAGCAGCAGCGGGACGACCTACAATGAGCAGTTCTTC

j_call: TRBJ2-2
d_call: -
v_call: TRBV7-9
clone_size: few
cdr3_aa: CASSLAWGTGELFF
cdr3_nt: TGTGCCAGCAGCTTGGCCTGGGGGACCGGGGAGCTGTTTTTT

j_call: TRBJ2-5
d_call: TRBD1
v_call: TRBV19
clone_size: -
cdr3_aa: CASRGTDQETQYF
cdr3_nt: TGTGCCAGTAGGGGGACAGACCAAGAGACCCAGTACTTC

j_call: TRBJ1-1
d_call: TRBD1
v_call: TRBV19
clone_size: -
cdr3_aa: CASSRTGANTEAFF
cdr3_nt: TGTGCCAGTAGTCGGACAGGGGCGAACACTGAAGCTTTCTTT

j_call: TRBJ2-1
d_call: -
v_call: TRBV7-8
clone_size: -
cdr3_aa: CASSLMVTEQFF
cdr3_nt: TGTGCCAGCAGCTTAATGGTGACTGAGCAGTTCTTC

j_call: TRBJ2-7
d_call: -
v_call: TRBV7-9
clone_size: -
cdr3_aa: CASSLFGYEYEQYF
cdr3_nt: TGTGCCAGCAGCTTATTCGGATACGAGTACGAGCAGTACTTC

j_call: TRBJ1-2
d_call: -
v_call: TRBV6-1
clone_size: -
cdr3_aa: CAGGDGYGYTF
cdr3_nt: TGTGCCGGGGGGGACGGCTATGGCTACACCTTC

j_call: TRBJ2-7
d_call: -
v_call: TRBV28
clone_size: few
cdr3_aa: CASSLSHYEQYF
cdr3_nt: TGTGCCAGCAGTCTCAGCCACTACGAGCAGTACTTC

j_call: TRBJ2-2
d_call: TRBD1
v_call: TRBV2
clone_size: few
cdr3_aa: CASSRRTGTTGELFF
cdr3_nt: TGTGCCAGCAGCAGACGGACAGGGACCACCGGGGAGCTGTTTTTT

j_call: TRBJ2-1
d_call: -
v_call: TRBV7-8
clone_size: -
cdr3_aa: CASSFLSGSYNEQFF
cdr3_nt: TGTGCCAGCAGCTTTCTGTCTGGCTCCTACAATGAGCAGTTCTTC

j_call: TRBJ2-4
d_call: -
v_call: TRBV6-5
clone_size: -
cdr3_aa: CASRHPGGSKNIQYF
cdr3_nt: TGTGCCAGCAGACACCCCGGGGGTTCCAAAAACATTCAGTACTTC

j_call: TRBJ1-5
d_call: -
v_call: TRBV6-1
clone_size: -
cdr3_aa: CASTTPGSNQPQHF
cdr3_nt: TGTGCCAGCACAACACCGGGTAGCAATCAGCCCCAGCATTTT

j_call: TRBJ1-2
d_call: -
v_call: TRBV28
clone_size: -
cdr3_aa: CASSFQNYGYTF
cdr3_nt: TGTGCCAGCAGTTTTCAGAACTATGGCTACACCTTC

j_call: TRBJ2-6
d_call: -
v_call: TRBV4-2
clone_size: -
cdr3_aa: CASSQEPIRGRGANVLTF
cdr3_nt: TGTGCCAGCAGCCAAGAACCCATTCGGGGGAGAGGGGCCAACGTCCTGACTTTC

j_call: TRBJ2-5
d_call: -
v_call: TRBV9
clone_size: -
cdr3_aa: CASSVDPGMETQYF
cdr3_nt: TGTGCCAGCAGCGTAGATCCGGGGATGGAGACCCAGTACTTC

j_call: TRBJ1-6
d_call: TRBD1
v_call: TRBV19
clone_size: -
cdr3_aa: CASQSGQGLGSPLHF
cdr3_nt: TGTGCCAGTCAAAGCGGACAGGGGTTAGGATCACCCCTCCACTTT

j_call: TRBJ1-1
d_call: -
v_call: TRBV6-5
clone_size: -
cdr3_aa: CASTSTAGKNTEAFF
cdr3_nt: TGTGCCAGCACCTCAACCGCAGGGAAGAACACTGAAGCTTTCTTT

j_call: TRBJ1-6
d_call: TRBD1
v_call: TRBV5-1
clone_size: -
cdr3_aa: CASSFSERQGIRSPLHF
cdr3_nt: TGCGCCAGCAGCTTTTCCGAGAGACAGGGTATTCGATCACCCCTCCACTTT

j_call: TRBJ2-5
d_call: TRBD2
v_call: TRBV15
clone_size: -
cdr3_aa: CATSIGSGGAIKTQYF
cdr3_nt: TGTGCCACCAGCATTGGGTCCGGGGGGGCCATAAAGACCCAGTACTTC

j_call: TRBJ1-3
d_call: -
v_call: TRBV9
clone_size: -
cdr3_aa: CASSFRDSGSGNTIYF
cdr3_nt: TGTGCCAGCAGCTTTCGGGACTCCGGCTCTGGAAACACCATATATTTT

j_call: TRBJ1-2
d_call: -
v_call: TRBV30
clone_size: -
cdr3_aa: CAWSVRWGYGYTF
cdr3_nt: TGTGCCTGGAGTGTACGGTGGGGCTATGGCTACACCTTC